What follows is one TCR beta chain and its context. The antigen is undetermined. The data originate from a study of cytomegalovirus exposure and HLA in healthy donors. Overall study context: Sequencing of about 179 million T cells in an earlier analysis found 100 million to 140 million unique TCR beta sequences. Genotyping of 430 or so donors showed that approximately 83% belonged to the Caucasian-associated ancestry cluster. Notes on the study in general: When analyzed later, the rates of TCR association showed variation by HLA locus, with DRB1 the most and HLA-C the fewest. As was reported, the HLA-A and HLA-B alleles of most subjects were accurately predicted from TCR beta sequences.

The PCR contained 60 Vbeta and 13 Jbeta primers. Generated by immunoSEQ multiplex PCR, the TCRdb table keeps only in-frame clones and is missing some. Among roughly 120,000 clones, approximately 78% were seen once, and the ten largest hold around 3.9%. V shed 4 bases and J 1 base; nucleotides not matched to a gene: 6. The CDR3 has 16 residues. Germline CDR1 SGHRS, CDR2 YFSETQ. The source is a man aged 35 to 55 in good health and CMV-seronegative. Sequencing input: PBMCs. V is TRBV5-1 and J is TRBJ2-2; TRBD2 matches at 8 bases. The CDR3 DNA reads as TGCGCCAGCAGCCCCGGACTAGCTAGGAACACCGGGGAGCTGTTTTTT. This translates into CASSPGLARNTGELFF.